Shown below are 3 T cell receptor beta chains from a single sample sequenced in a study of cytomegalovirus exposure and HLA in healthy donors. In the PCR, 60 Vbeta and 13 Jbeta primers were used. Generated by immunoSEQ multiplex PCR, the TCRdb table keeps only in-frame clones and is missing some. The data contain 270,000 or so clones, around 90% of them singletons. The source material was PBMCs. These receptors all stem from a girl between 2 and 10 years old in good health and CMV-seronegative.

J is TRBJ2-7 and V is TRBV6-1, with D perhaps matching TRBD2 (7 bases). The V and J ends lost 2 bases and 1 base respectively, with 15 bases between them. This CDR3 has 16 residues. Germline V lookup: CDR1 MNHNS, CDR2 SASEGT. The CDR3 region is CASSESGGGTSYEQYF. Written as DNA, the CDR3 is TGTGCCAGCAGTGAATCGGGGGGCGGGACATCCTACGAGCAGTACTTC.

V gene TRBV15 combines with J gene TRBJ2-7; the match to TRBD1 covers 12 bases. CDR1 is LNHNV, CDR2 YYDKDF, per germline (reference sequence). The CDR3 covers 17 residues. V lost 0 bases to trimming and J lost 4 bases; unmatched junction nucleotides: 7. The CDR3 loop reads CATSREAPGQGAYEQYF. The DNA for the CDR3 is TGTGCCACCAGCAGAGAGGCACCGGGACAGGGGGCATACGAGCAGTACTTC.

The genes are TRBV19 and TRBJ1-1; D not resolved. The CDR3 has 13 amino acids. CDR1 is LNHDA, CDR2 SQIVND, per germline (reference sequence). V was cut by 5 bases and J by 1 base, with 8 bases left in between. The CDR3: CASSERQNTEAFF. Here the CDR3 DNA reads TGTGCCAGTAGTGAGAGGCAGAACACTGAAGCTTTCTTT.